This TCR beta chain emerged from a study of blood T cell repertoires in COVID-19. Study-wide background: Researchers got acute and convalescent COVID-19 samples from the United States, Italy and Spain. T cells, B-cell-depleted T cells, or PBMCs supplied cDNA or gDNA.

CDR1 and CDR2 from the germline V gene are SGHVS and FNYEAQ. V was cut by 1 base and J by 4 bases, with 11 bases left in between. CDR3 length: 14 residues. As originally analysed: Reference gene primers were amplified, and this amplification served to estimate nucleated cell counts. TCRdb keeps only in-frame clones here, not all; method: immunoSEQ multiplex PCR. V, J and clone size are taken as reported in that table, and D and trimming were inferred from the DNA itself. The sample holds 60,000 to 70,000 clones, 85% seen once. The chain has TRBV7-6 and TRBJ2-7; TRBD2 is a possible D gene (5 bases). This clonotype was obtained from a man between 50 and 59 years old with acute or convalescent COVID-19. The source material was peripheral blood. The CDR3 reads CASSLEADYYEQYF. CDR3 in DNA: TGTGCCAGCAGCTTAGAGGCCGACTATTACGAGCAGTACTTC.